Listed below are T cell receptor beta chains from one sample, sequenced in a study of cytomegalovirus exposure and HLA in healthy donors. The method was immunoSEQ multiplex PCR; TCRdb's version includes in-frame clones alone and lacks a portion of them. The sample lists over 80,000 clones, roughly 76% seen once, with less than 4% in the top ten. Input material: PBMCs. These receptor sequences come from a middle-aged man in good health and CMV-seronegative. Both conserved end residues are part of each CDR3. D genes are given only for firm matches. Clone size, where shown, is once, few, many, or a class for clones that have expanded.

J gene	V gene	D gene	clone size	CDR3 DNA	CDR3 protein
TRBJ2-2	TRBV25-1	TRBD1	-	TGTGCCAGCAGTCTCTACTTACAGGGGGCAGTGGGCACCGGGGAGCTGTTTTTT	CASSLYLQGAVGTGELFF
TRBJ2-7	TRBV6-1	-	-	TGTGCCAGCAGTGCAGGGGTTTCGGACGAGCAGTACTTC	CASSAGVSDEQYF
TRBJ1-3	TRBV10-3	-	-	TGTGCCATCAGTAAGTCTCTGGACTTTGGAGCGAACACCATATATTTT	CAISKSLDFGANTIYF
TRBJ1-2	TRBV7-9	-	many	TGTGCCAGCAGCTTAGAGGACACCGATAACTATGGCTACACCTTC	CASSLEDTDNYGYTF
TRBJ2-3	TRBV9	-	-	TGTGCCAGCAGCGTAGTGGCCAGTAGCACAGATACGCAGTATTTT	CASSVVASSTDTQYF
TRBJ2-5	TRBV4-2	-	-	TGTGCCAGCAGGCGAGTCACAGGGTCGCCCGAGACCCAGTACTTC	CASRRVTGSPETQYF
TRBJ2-3	TRBV14	TRBD2	-	TGTGCCAGCAGCCAAGAGGGCGGGGGGGCCACAGATACGCAGTATTTT	CASSQEGGGATDTQYF
TRBJ1-4	TRBV5-5	-	-	TGTGCCAGCAGCCTTGGGCGGGGGACGGAGGATGAAAAACTGTTTTTT	CASSLGRGTEDEKLFF
TRBJ1-2	TRBV5-1	-	-	TGCGCCAGCAGGCTTACTCCTCTGGCGGTTGTTAACTATGGCTACACCTTC	CASRLTPLAVVNYGYTF
TRBJ2-5	TRBV5-5	TRBD1	-	TGTGCCAGCAGCTCCGCTCGACAGGGAGTCGAGACCCAGTACTTC	CASSSARQGVETQYF
TRBJ1-1	TRBV11-1	-	-	TGTGCCTCAAGGGAGGGGTGGGACACTGAAGCTTTCTTT	CASREGWDTEAFF
TRBJ2-7	TRBV27	-	-	TGTGCCAGCAGCCCAGTTCCGGACAGCTCCTACGAGCAGTACTTC	CASSPVPDSSYEQYF
TRBJ2-7	TRBV5-6	-	-	TGTGCCAGCAGCCTACTGGCGGCCCCTACTTCCTTC	CASSLLAAPTSF
TRBJ2-7	TRBV10-3	TRBD1	-	TGTGCCATCAAACGGGGGACAGGGGGGAACGAGCAGTACTTC	CAIKRGTGGNEQYF
TRBJ1-1	TRBV28	TRBD1	-	TGTGCCAGCAGTCCCCACAGGGGGGGCAGTGAAGCTTTCTTT	CASSPHRGGSEAFF
TRBJ2-7	TRBV14	TRBD2	once	TGTGCCAGCAGCCACTCTCCCGGGACTAGTGTCTACGAGCAGTACTTC	CASSHSPGTSVYEQYF
TRBJ2-3	TRBV2	TRBD2	-	TGTGCCAGCAGTGAATATGGTCTAGCGGGGGCCTCAAGCACAGATACGCAGTATTTT	CASSEYGLAGASSTDTQYF
TRBJ1-5	TRBV5-5	-	-	TGTGCCAGCAGCCCACGGACCGGGGAAGGGCAGCCCCAGCATTTT	CASSPRTGEGQPQHF
TRBJ2-3	TRBV4-1	-	once	TGCGCCAGCAGCCAAGATAGGGGGTCTAGCCGTAGCACAGATACGCAGTATTTT	CASSQDRGSSRSTDTQYF
TRBJ1-1	TRBV5-1	TRBD1	-	TGCGCCAGCAGCGGGGACGGACAGGGGGCTGAAGCTTTCTTT	CASSGDGQGAEAFF
TRBJ2-6	TRBV7-2	TRBD2	-	TGTGCCAGCAGTCTCGGGGGGGTCTCTGGGGCCAACGTCCTGACTTTC	CASSLGGVSGANVLTF